This T cell receptor beta chain stems from a study of cytomegalovirus exposure and HLA in healthy donors. The V segment lost 4 bases and the J segment 3 bases; nucleotides outside the gene matches: 5. The CDR3 has 13 amino acids. From germline, CDR1 is GTSNPN and CDR2 SVGIG (reference sequence). Use of 60 Vbeta and 13 Jbeta primers characterized the PCR. Sequencing was performed with immunoSEQ multiplex PCR; in TCRdb, only in-frame clones are kept and a portion is missing. The sample table includes about 120,000 clones. With respect to this clone: Its antigen is unidentified.

Study results and limitations: Most TCR sequences were uncommon, yet certain public TCRs appeared in many donors. Indistinguishable V segments such as TRBV6-2 and TRBV6-3 were excluded.

The sequence derives from a man aged 18 to 29 in good health and CMV-seronegative. The rearrangement joins TRBV30 to TRBJ2-7, with 8 bases matching TRBD1. Sample: PBMCs. The CDR3 DNA follows: TGTGCCTGGAACCCAGGACAGGGCTACGAGCAGTACTTC. Its protein is CAWNPGQGYEQYF.